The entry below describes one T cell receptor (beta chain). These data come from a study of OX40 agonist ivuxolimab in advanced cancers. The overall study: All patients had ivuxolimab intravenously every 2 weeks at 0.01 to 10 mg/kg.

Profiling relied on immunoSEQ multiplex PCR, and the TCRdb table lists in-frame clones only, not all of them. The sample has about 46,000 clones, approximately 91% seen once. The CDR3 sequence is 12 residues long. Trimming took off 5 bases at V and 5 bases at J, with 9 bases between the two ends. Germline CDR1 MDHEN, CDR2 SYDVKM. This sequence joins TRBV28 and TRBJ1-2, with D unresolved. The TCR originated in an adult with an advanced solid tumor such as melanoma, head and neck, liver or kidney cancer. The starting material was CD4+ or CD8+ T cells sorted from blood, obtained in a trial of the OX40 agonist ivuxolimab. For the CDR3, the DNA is TGTGCCAGCAGTCCCCTATTATATGGCTACACCTTC. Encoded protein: CASSPLLYGYTF.